One sample yielded the 15 T cell receptor beta chains listed below, sequenced in a study of Ad26.COV2.S vaccination and SARS-CoV-2 variants. Treatment defined: some 20 received Ad26.COV2.S at low or high dose, single or two shots; 5 received placebo; per-sample allocation not given. It was on day 63 after the first vaccine or placebo injection that samples were taken. Sequencing was performed with immunoSEQ multiplex PCR; in TCRdb, only in-frame clones are kept and a portion is missing. Among about 350,000 clones listed, less than 90% were seen once. Sample: peripheral blood, taken in a trial of Ad26.COV2.S vaccine versus placebo. Receptor source: a person between 18 and 65 years old who received the Ad26.COV2.S COVID-19 vaccine or a placebo.

This chain uses TRBV4-3 with TRBJ1-2, with D possibly TRBD1 on 5 matching bases. CDR3 size: 16 residues. V was clipped by 3 bases and J by 9 bases, with 23 bases between them. The germline CDR1 and CDR2 sequences are LGHNA and YSLEER. DNA for the CDR3: TGCGCCAGCAGCCAGGACCGCGTGGGCAGGGCTATGAGCTACACCTTC. It yields the protein CASSQDRVGRAMSYTF.

The rearrangement uses TRBV7-2 and TRBJ1-2; D might be TRBD1 (6 bases). This CDR3 region has 17 residues. V lost 4 bases to trimming and J lost 3 bases, with 21 bases between them. CDR1 and CDR2 from the germline V gene are SGHTA and FQGNSA. CDR3 sequence reads: CASSSTKTGTNYYGYTF. The CDR3 bases are TGTGCCAGCAGCTCGACAAAAACAGGGACGAATTACTATGGCTACACCTTC.

The rearrangement uses TRBV19 and TRBJ1-2; D is unclear. V was trimmed by 7 bases and J by 0 bases, leaving 12 bases between them. The germline CDR1 and CDR2 sequences are LNHDA and SQIVND (reference sequence). The CDR3 has 14 amino acids. The CDR3 DNA follows: TGTGCCAGTACTCAGGTGAGGGCTAACTATGGCTACACCTTC. Amino acid sequence: CASTQVRANYGYTF.

The gene calls are TRBV7-2 and TRBJ1-1; 9 positions agree with TRBD1. V was pared by 2 bases and J by 1 base, with 5 bases of the junction left unmatched. The CDR3 has 16 amino acids. CDR1 is SGHTA, CDR2 FQGNSA, per germline. CDR3 coding DNA: TGTGCCAGCAGCTTAACAACAGGGGGCGCGAACACTGAAGCTTTCTTT. Translation gives CASSLTTGGANTEAFF.

In this sample, this clone turned up once. The V call is TRBV7-6, the J call TRBJ2-5; the match to TRBD1 covers 9 bases. Trimming removed 5 bases from V and 5 bases from J; junction bases left unmatched: 3. Germline V lookup: CDR1 SGHVS, CDR2 FNYEAQ. This CDR3 is built from 13 residues. CDR3 sequence reads: CASSKGQGETQYF. The DNA of the CDR3 is TGTGCCAGCAGCAAAGGACAGGGGGAGACCCAGTACTTC. Filled out from reference TRBV7-6 and TRBJ2-5, the complete variable domain reads GAGVSQSPRYKVTKRGQDVALRCDPISGHVSLYWYRQALGQGPEFLTYFNYEAQQDKSGLPNDRFSAERPEGSISTLTIQRTEQRDSAMYRCASSKGQGETQYFGPGTRLLVL.

This chain's CDR3 is CASSRSPNQPQHF. The DNA of the CDR3 is TGTGCCAGCAGCCGGAGTCCCAATCAGCCCCAGCATTTT. The chain has TRBV7-3 and TRBJ1-5; D unclear. V was clipped by 5 bases and J by 3 bases, with 8 bases between them. This CDR3 has 13 residues. Germline CDR1 is SGHTA and CDR2 is FQGTGA.

This chain links TRBV4-3 with TRBJ2-3; 15 nucleotides line up with TRBD2. Germline assignment: CDR1 LGHNA and CDR2 YSLEER. J gave up 5 bases and V 0 bases, and 3 bases lay outside the gene matches. This CDR3 region has 17 residues. The CDR3 region has the DNA TGCGCCAGCAGCCAAGACGGGACTAGCGGGGGGATAGATACGCAGTATTTT. It specifies CASSQDGTSGGIDTQYF.

The V call is TRBV29-1, the J call TRBJ2-7; the match to TRBD1 covers 8 bases. J was trimmed by 6 bases and V by 6 bases; bases with no gene match: 13. This CDR3 contains 14 residues. Germline loops: CDR1 SQVTM, CDR2 ANQGSEA. The CDR3 protein is CSVDPGQAKGEQYF. DNA for the CDR3: TGCAGCGTCGACCCGGGACAGGCAAAGGGCGAGCAGTACTTC.

The chain combines TRBV7-2 with TRBJ1-2; D call uncertain. V shed 5 bases and J shed 2 bases, with 3 bases lying between them. Germline lookup yields CDR1 SGHTA and CDR2 FQGNSA. The CDR3 sequence is 11 residues long. The CDR3 bases are TGTGCCAGCAGCGGGAACTATGGCTACACCTTC. Its translation: CASSGNYGYTF.

This clone was seen once. J is TRBJ1-4 and V is TRBV7-9, with D perhaps matching TRBD1 (6 bases). Germline lookup yields CDR1 SEHNR and CDR2 FQNEAQ (reference sequence). Between the trimmed V and J ends, which lost 8 bases and 5 bases, there was a span of 15 bases. The CDR3 has 14 amino acids. This CDR3 is CASGGPAANEKLFF. The CDR3 DNA reads TGTGCCAGCGGGGGCCCGGCGGCGAATGAAAAACTGTTTTTT. The full variable domain, completed using reference TRBV7-9 and TRBJ1-4, is DTGVSQNPRHKITKRGQNVTFRCDPISEHNRLYWYRQTLGQGPEFLTYFQNEAQLEKSRLLSDRFSAERPKGSFSTLEIQRTEQGDSAMYLCASGGPAANEKLFFGSGTQLSVL.

The V and J genes are TRBV10-1 and TRBJ2-2; D call uncertain. This CDR3 contains 16 residues. Germline V gene data show CDR1 as WNHNN and CDR2 as SYGVQD (reference sequence). V lost 4 bases to trimming and J lost 4 bases, with 16 bases between them. In nucleotides, the CDR3 is TGCGCCAGCAGTGCCCCGCGGACCGTCATCACCGGGGAGCTGTTTTTT. As protein: CASSAPRTVITGELFF.

This clone has only a few counts. The rearrangement uses TRBV14 and TRBJ2-4; D unresolved. The V and J ends lost 1 base and 10 bases respectively, with 17 bases between them. This CDR3 is built from 15 residues. Germline CDR1 is SGHDN and CDR2 is FVKESK. This CDR3 is CASSQGVGPLGIQYF. The CDR3 nucleotides read TGTGCCAGCAGCCAAGGTGTGGGTCCCCTAGGGATTCAGTACTTC.

V is TRBV19 and J is TRBJ2-4, with a weak D call TRBD1 (7 bases). The CDR3 has 13 residues. Germline V gives CDR1 LNHDA, CDR2 SQIVND (reference sequence). Trimming shortened V by 9 bases and J by 3 bases, and 12 bases separated the two germline ends. The CDR3 DNA reads as TGTGCCAGCCAGCAGGGGGGCAAAAACATTCAGTACTTC. Its protein is CASQQGGKNIQYF.

This clone was recorded once. J is TRBJ1-5 and V is TRBV20-1; D not certain. Deletions cut 3 bases from V and 1 base from J, with 10 bases between. CDR1 and CDR2 (germline): DFQATT, SNEGSKA (reference sequence). The CDR3 runs 14 residues. Here the CDR3 DNA reads TGCAGTGCTAGTGCTGGTTACAGCAATCAGCCCCAGCATTTT. It specifies CSASAGYSNQPQHF.

This clone was seen just once. J is TRBJ2-7 and V is TRBV7-3; the D is unclear. V was clipped by 5 bases and J by 4 bases, with 9 bases between them. The CDR3 is 12 residues long. Germline values: CDR1 SGHTA, CDR2 FQGTGA. This chain's CDR3 is CASSPNRYEQYF. The CDR3 nucleotides read TGTGCCAGCAGCCCCAACAGATACGAGCAGTACTTC.